Below, 7 T cell receptor beta chains from the same sample are listed, as sequenced in a study of blood T cells in healthy people across ages. With a J-beta primer mix and a sample-barcoded 5' primer, a second PCR ran roughly 6 to 11 cycles. From the 5' RACE reads, TCRdb called clonotypes with MiXCR, one entry per CDR3 protein. The profile shows roughly 2 million distinct CDR3 sequences, around half of them singletons. The specimen sequenced was blood. Source of these receptors: a woman in her forties in good health.

The chain's CDR3 is CSARPFLLHLAETQYF. The CDR3 DNA reads as TGCAGTGCTCGACCATTTTTACTACACCTAGCAGAGACCCAGTACTTC. This chain uses TRBV20-1 with TRBJ2-5, with D possibly matching TRBD2 (5 bases). Germline loops: CDR1 DFQATT, CDR2 SNEGSKA (reference sequence). Trimming pared 5 bases from V and 4 bases from J, leaving 23 bases between. This CDR3 comprises 16 residues.

The chain recombines TRBV11-2 with TRBJ2-1; possibly TRBD1 for D (7 bases). The CDR3 contains 16 residues. Trimming took off 5 bases at V and 4 bases at J, with 18 bases between the two ends. Germline V gene data show CDR1 as SGHAT and CDR2 as FQNNGV. Here the CDR3 reads CASSPGRDSYYNEQFF. The CDR3 nucleotides are TGTGCCAGCAGCCCCGGGCGGGACAGTTATTACAATGAGCAGTTCTTC.

This clonotype has a handful of counts. The V gene is TRBV3-1, the J gene TRBJ2-7; D remains unclear. The CDR3 spans 16 residues. Germline values: CDR1 LGHDT, CDR2 YNNKEL (reference sequence). The germline V and J ends were trimmed by 0 bases and 5 bases, with 17 bases remaining between them. The CDR3 DNA reads TGTGCCAGCAGCCAAGAAGGCATTCCTAAGGTCCACGAGCAGTACTTC. Protein sequence: CASSQEGIPKVHEQYF.

The chain links TRBV6-5 to TRBJ2-1; 11 positions match TRBD1. The CDR3 consists of 16 residues. Per the germline V gene, CDR1 is MNHEY and CDR2 is SVGAGI. After removal of 0 bases from V and 5 bases from J, the junction contained 3 bases not matched to a gene. The CDR3 here is CASSYSGTGGDNEQFF. The DNA of the CDR3 is TGTGCCAGCAGTTACTCTGGGACAGGGGGGGACAATGAGCAGTTCTTC.

The chain couples TRBV6-1 to TRBJ2-6, with D possibly matching TRBD1 (6 bases). CDR3 length: 17 residues. V was cut by 4 bases and J by 0 bases, with 13 bases left in between. CDR1 and CDR2 from the germline V gene are MNHNS and SASEGT. The CDR3 spells CASSVAGVTSGANVLTF. In nucleotides, the CDR3 is TGTGCCAGCAGTGTGGCAGGGGTTACCTCTGGGGCCAACGTCCTGACTTTC.

The chain employs TRBV20-1 and TRBJ1-5; 10 positions match TRBD1. The CDR3 sequence is 15 residues long. Germline CDR1 and CDR2: DFQATT and SNEGSKA (reference sequence). Trimming took 5 bases from V and 7 from J; bases not matched to a gene: 11. The CDR3 here is CSAQPLTGGAQPQHF. CDR3 nucleotide sequence: TGCAGTGCTCAACCCCTGACAGGGGGCGCGCAGCCCCAGCATTTT.

V and J are TRBV5-6 and TRBJ2-1; 9 bases are shared with TRBD1. With 4 bases clipped from V and 2 bases from J, the junction kept 4 bases outside the gene matches. This CDR3 is 15 amino acids long. The V gene's germline CDR1 is SGHDT and CDR2 YYEEEE. In nucleotides, the CDR3 is TGTGCCAGCAGCATGCGGGACAGGGCCTACAATGAGCAGTTCTTC. Amino acid sequence: CASSMRDRAYNEQFF.